The next 4 T cell receptor beta chains were all read from a single sample in a study of early T cells in non-severe SARS-CoV-2 infection. TCRdb analysed the 5' RACE reads with MiXCR anew, one entry per CDR3 protein. The sample has about 83,000 distinct CDR3 sequences, 8.5% to 12% seen once; the top ten hold over 7%. Sequencing used whole blood, obtained at baseline. The receptors shown here come from an adult who was a healthcare worker with PCR-confirmed SARS-CoV-2 infection or an uninfected control (not recorded which).

The gene calls are TRBV7-9 and TRBJ1-2, with no clear D. The V and J ends lost 5 bases and 4 bases respectively, with 17 bases between them. From germline, CDR1 is SEHNR and CDR2 FQNEAQ (reference sequence). This CDR3 contains 15 residues. Here the CDR3 DNA reads TGTGCCAGCAGCCCGCCACGACCGGAGGTCTATGGCTACACCTTC. Amino acid sequence: CASSPPRPEVYGYTF. Using reference TRBV7-9 and TRBJ1-2 for the parts outside the CDR3, the full variable domain is DTGVSQNPRHKITKRGQNVTFRCDPISEHNRLYWYRQTLGQGPEFLTYFQNEAQLEKSRLLSDRFSAERPKGSFSTLEIQRTEQGDSAMYLCASSPPRPEVYGYTFGSGTRLTVV.

This clonotype was counted at least ten times. This chain joins TRBV7-2 and TRBJ1-1; D gene uncertain. The CDR3 consists of 12 residues. The ends were cut back, 5 bases at V and 9 bases at J, with 13 bases in the middle. The germline gives CDR1 SGHTA, CDR2 FQGNSA. DNA of the CDR3: TGTGCCAGCAGCCTGAGATCGGGAAAAGCTTTCTTT. Translating gives CASSLRSGKAFF.

This clonotype showed up just a few times. This chain uses TRBV29-1 with TRBJ1-4; D is perhaps TRBD1 (6 bases). The ends were cut back, 4 bases at V and 8 bases at J, with 17 bases in the middle. Germline V gene sequence: CDR1 SQVTM, CDR2 ANQGSEA. The CDR3 length is 14 residues. CDR3 loop: CSVALQGNKEKLFF. Here the CDR3 DNA reads TGCAGCGTTGCCCTGCAGGGGAATAAGGAAAAACTGTTTTTT.

This clonotype was detected only a few times. V usage is TRBV24-1 and J usage is TRBJ2-1; D is perhaps TRBD2 (5 bases). The V and J ends lost 4 bases and 8 bases respectively, with 11 bases between them. Germline assignment: CDR1 KGHDR and CDR2 SFDVKD. This CDR3 comprises 13 residues. The CDR3 loop reads CATSEPPGDEQFF. In nucleotides, the CDR3 is TGTGCCACCAGTGAGCCTCCCGGGGATGAGCAGTTCTTC.